The text below deals with one T cell receptor (beta chain). Its antigen is unknown. Per-base quality was not reported, and no clone a single base away is much larger than it. The sample comes from a study of cytomegalovirus exposure and HLA in healthy donors (dated by TCRdb to the late 2010s). Regarding the study in general: A later analysis indicated that the roughly 130 validation repertoires were generated on the platform also employed for the 670 or so repertoires of the first cohort. The study aimed to test whether signatures of past pathogen exposure could be identified by cataloging public T cell receptors. In addition to the first cohort of roughly 700 subjects, a separate validation cohort of 130 or so different subjects was used. To predict cytomegalovirus infection status, the study brought together high-throughput TCR immunosequencing, statistical association of individual TCRs with disease status, and machine learning. Findings and caveats that apply to the study as a whole: Most TCR sequences were observed very rarely across donors, whereas some public TCRs were present in many individuals. The classifier was reported to diagnose cytomegalovirus status with high specificity and sensitivity in both the original cohort and the validation cohort. A later analysis lacked HLA typing for the validation cohort, so it scored co-occurrence in that cohort across all 120 repertoires. A later analysis found that TCRs clustered in the first cohort also tended to co-occur in the 100 to 150 validation repertoires, with 94% of cluster scores above 0. Three of the identified cytomegalovirus-associated TCR beta chains were confirmed in vitro to be specific for cytomegalovirus antigens. The authors suggested that the approach could potentially be extended to other disease states and immunological phenotypes. The study gave a list of roughly 150 TCR beta chains associated with cytomegalovirus.

The germline V gene encodes CDR1 SGHAT and CDR2 FQNNGV. The CDR3 contains 16 residues, cysteine and phenylalanine counted. Solely the CDR3 DNA is kept, with 48 bases framed from the first base. Trimming leaves V shorter by 5 bases and J shorter by 4 bases, with the junction holding 4 bases beyond the gene matches. The library was built by means of the immunoSEQ multiplex PCR assay. On the authors' methods: A statistical classification framework was built to diagnose cytomegalovirus status from the catalog of TCR beta chain sequences. What TCRdb holds here is the immuneACCESS table cut down to in-frame rearrangements. Part of the clones is not present; checked against another copy, under half of the missing clones reflect an unresolved V gene, and the others are unexplained. V, J and clone size were drawn from that table, and D and trimming were deduced from the DNA. The sample records around 300,000 clones, roughly 86% of which are singletons. Roughly 0.88% of the sample rests with the top ten.

The donors belonged to the validation cohort of about 120 subjects, which was separate from the roughly 670-subject first cohort. The chain was built from TRBV11-2 and TRBJ2-3; 15 of the junction bases match TRBD2. The clonotype originates from a man in his thirties or forties in good health and CMV-seronegative. The material sequenced was PBMCs. The base sequence is TGTGCCAGCAGCCCTTGGACTAGCGGGGGGGCAGATACGCAGTATTTT. Protein translation: CASSPWTSGGADTQYF.